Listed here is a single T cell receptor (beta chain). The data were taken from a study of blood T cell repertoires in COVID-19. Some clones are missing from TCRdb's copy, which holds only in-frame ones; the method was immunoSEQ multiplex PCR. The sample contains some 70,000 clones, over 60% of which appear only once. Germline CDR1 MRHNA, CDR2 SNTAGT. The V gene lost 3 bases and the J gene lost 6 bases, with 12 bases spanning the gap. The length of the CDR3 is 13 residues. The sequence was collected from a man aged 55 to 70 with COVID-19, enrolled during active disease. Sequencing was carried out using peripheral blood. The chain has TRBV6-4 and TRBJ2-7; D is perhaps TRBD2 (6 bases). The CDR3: CASSEEGPAEQYF. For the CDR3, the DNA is TGTGCCAGCAGTGAGGAGGGGCCGGCCGAGCAGTACTTC.